This TCR beta chain was documented in a study of graft-versus-host responses after intestinal transplantation. Study-wide results and limits: Allograft clonal ratios (graft-versus-host to host-versus-graft) were high in patients who had graft-donor T cell macrochimerism. Analysis identified GvH clones in recipient marrow, with some appearing first in ileum or blood.

Germline V CDR1 and CDR2: MNHEY, SMNVEV (reference sequence). V gave up 7 bases and J gave up 7 bases, with 20 bases separating them. This CDR3 region has 14 residues. Here immunoSEQ multiplex PCR was the method, and the copy in TCRdb shows in-frame clones only, minus some. Here the sample spans more than 95,000 clones, roughly 87% being singletons. Remarks on this clone: Antigen specificity is unknown.

The source was unstimulated CD4+ T cells sorted from spleen or lymph node cells, collected before intestinal transplant. This receptor was identified in a human donor who received an intestinal transplant. This chain links TRBV27 with TRBJ2-7; D perhaps matches TRBD2 (6 bases). The CDR3 loop reads CASNDPARGAEQYF. The CDR3 nucleotides are TGTGCCAGCAACGACCCGGCTCGCGGGGCTGAGCAGTACTTC.